Following are 28 T cell receptor beta chains from one sample sequenced in a study of T cell repertoires in aging, cancer and after chemotherapy. Rearranged V-D-J TRB sequences were amplified with a mixed TRB-A/B primer pool. One entry per CDR3 protein, called by TCRdb with MiXCR from the multiplex PCR reads. The profile shows about 12,000 distinct CDR3 sequences, around 21% of them singletons. Amplification of TCR beta used genomic DNA extracted from peripheral blood. Sequenced input: blood. The receptors originated from a human donor in good health.

With respect to this clonotype: A much larger clone differs from this one at a single base, so this may be a read error. CDR3 sequence reads: CASSCGPNSLNEKLFF. In DNA form, the CDR3 reads TGTGCCAGCAGTTGCGGCCCGAACAGCCTTAATGAAAAACTGTTTTTT. V and J are TRBV6-9 and TRBJ1-4; unclear D gene. Germline CDR1 is MNHGY and CDR2 is SVAAGI. The length of the CDR3 is 16 residues. V was cut by 4 bases and J by 4 bases, with 16 bases left in between.

The genes are TRBV6-2 or TRBV6-3 and TRBJ1-1; tentatively, D is TRBD1 (5 bases). This CDR3 contains 10 residues. Germline CDR1 MNHEY, CDR2 SVGEGT. Trimming stripped 8 bases from V and 10 bases from J, with 11 bases between. CDR3 protein: CASGAARAFF. The CDR3 DNA follows: TGTGCCAGCGGGGCGGCACGAGCTTTCTTT.

This clonotype turned up a few times. This chain joins TRBV20-1 and TRBJ2-7; the D gene is possibly TRBD2 (5 bases). V shed 1 base and J shed 5 bases, with 15 bases lying between them. The CDR3 runs to 14 residues. The germline gives CDR1 DFQATT, CDR2 SNEGSKA (reference sequence). The CDR3 loop reads CSARGFTPGDEQYF. DNA of the CDR3: TGCAGTGCTAGAGGTTTTACCCCCGGGGACGAGCAGTACTTC.

This clonotype has more than one count but fewer than ten. This chain uses TRBV20-1 with TRBJ1-6; 12 bases map to TRBD1. V lost 5 bases, J lost 6 bases, and 11 bases stayed unmatched. The CDR3 is 17 residues long. Germline CDR1 DFQATT, CDR2 SNEGSKA (reference sequence). CDR3 sequence (DNA): TGCAGTGCTTCCAAAAGGGGACAGGGGGCAAGTAATTCACCCCTCCACTTT. It encodes CSASKRGQGASNSPLHF.

There are a few counts of this clonotype. The CDR3 sequence is CASSSGKLATGYYGYTF. As DNA, the CDR3 is TGTGCCAGCAGTTCCGGCAAACTCGCGACAGGGTACTATGGCTACACCTTC. The chain recombines TRBV6-2 or TRBV6-3 with TRBJ1-2, with 7 bases identical to TRBD1. This CDR3 spans 17 amino acids. Trimming at V came to 4 bases and at J to 3 bases, leaving 14 bases not matched to a gene. Germline CDR1 reads MNHEY; CDR2 reads SVGEGT.

This clonotype is labeled as medium-sized. The J gene is TRBJ1-2, the V gene TRBV15, with D unclear. This CDR3 is built from 12 residues. Germline lookup yields CDR1 LNHNV and CDR2 YYDKDF (reference sequence). V was shortened by 0 bases and J by 5 bases, with 4 bases between the two germline ends. The CDR3 DNA sequence: TGTGCCACCAGCAGAGACCTTTATGGCTACACCTTC. Protein sequence: CATSRDLYGYTF. The entire variable domain, with the rest obtained from reference TRBV15 and TRBJ1-2, is as follows: DAMVIQNPRYQVTQFGKPVTLSCSQTLNHNVMYWYQQKSSQAPKLLFHYYDKDFNNEADTPDNFQSRRPNTSFCFLDIRSPGLGDTAMYLCATSRDLYGYTFGSGTRLTVV.

By proportion, this clonotype is medium-sized. J is TRBJ1-6 and V is TRBV19; no reliable D call. Germline V lookup: CDR1 LNHDA, CDR2 SQIVND (reference sequence). The CDR3 has 14 residues. V lost 9 bases and J 8 bases, leaving 17 bases between the germline ends. In nucleotides, the CDR3 is TGTGCCAGCAAATTGGGCGCCATGGATTCACCCCTCCACTTT. It translates to CASKLGAMDSPLHF.

In its sample, this clonotype is medium-sized. The CDR3 loop is CASSPPPNTGELFF. DNA of the CDR3: TGTGCCAGCTCACCACCCCCCAACACCGGGGAGCTGTTTTTT. The rearrangement links TRBV18 to TRBJ2-2; D is undetermined. Germline V gene data show CDR1 as KGHSH and CDR2 as LQKENI. V lost 0 bases to trimming and J lost 2 bases, with 4 bases between them. This CDR3 is built from 14 residues.

Worth noting for this clonotype: A read error may explain this, as a much larger clone is one base away. The V and J genes are TRBV7-9 and TRBJ1-2, with D possibly matching TRBD1 (5 bases). CDR3 size: 12 residues. Germline V gene sequence: CDR1 SEHNR, CDR2 FQNEAQ (reference sequence). DNA for the CDR3: TGTGTCAGCAGCCAAACCCAGGGTGGCTACACCTTC. It specifies CVSSQTQGGYTF.

This clonotype was seen a few times. This chain links TRBV12-3 or TRBV12-4 with TRBJ1-6; D gene ambiguous. The CDR3 has 15 residues. The ends were cut back, 5 bases at V and 0 bases at J, with 8 bases in the middle. CDR3 sequence reads: CASSEGGSYNSPLHF. The CDR3 coding sequence is TGTGCCAGCAGTGAAGGAGGCTCCTATAATTCACCCCTCCACTTT.

This clonotype has just one count. The V gene is TRBV20-1, the J gene TRBJ1-1; the D gene is possibly TRBD1 (6 bases). The CDR3 extends over 12 amino acids. Germline V gene sequence: CDR1 DFQATT, CDR2 SNEGSKA (reference sequence). Trimming took off 6 bases at V and 11 bases at J, with 19 bases between the two ends. CDR3 nucleotides: TGCAGTGCCCCACAACAGGGATCGGGTGCTTTCTTT. Translating it yields CSAPQQGSGAFF.

The chain has TRBV7-2 and TRBJ1-1, with 10 bases fitting TRBD1. Germline trimming cut 4 bases from V and 1 base from J; bases unmatched to any gene: 3. The CDR3 runs to 15 residues. Per the germline V gene, CDR1 is SGHTA and CDR2 is FQGNSA. The CDR3 here is CASSSGTGANTEAFF. DNA for the CDR3: TGTGCCAGCAGCTCCGGGACAGGGGCGAACACTGAAGCTTTCTTT.

This clonotype was seen a handful of times. This chain uses TRBV30 with TRBJ2-7, with 9 bases lining up with TRBD1. The CDR3 totals 14 residues. From germline, CDR1 is GTSNPN and CDR2 SVGIG (reference sequence). V lost 5 bases and J lost 5; bases outside the gene matches: 10. The CDR3 region is CAWGPGTGRDEQYF. DNA of the CDR3: TGTGCCTGGGGGCCTGGGACAGGGAGGGACGAGCAGTACTTC.

The genes are TRBV11-1 and TRBJ2-5, with a weak D call TRBD2 (6 bases). The CDR3 has 14 residues. The germline CDR1 and CDR2 sequences are SGHAT and FQDESV (reference sequence). Between the trimmed V and J ends, which lost 1 base and 5 bases, there was a span of 11 bases. CDR3 residues: CASSLVGGAETQYF. The CDR3 DNA follows: TGTGCCAGCAGCTTAGTGGGGGGAGCGGAGACCCAGTACTTC.

This clonotype was counted a few times. J is TRBJ2-1 and V is TRBV4-3, with 15 nucleotides matching TRBD2. With V trimmed by 3 bases and J by 4 bases, 1 base remained unmatched. Germline V gives CDR1 LGHNA, CDR2 YSLEER. The CDR3 loop spans 16 amino acids. Here the CDR3 reads CASSHGTSGGYNEQFF. For the CDR3, the DNA is TGCGCCAGCAGCCACGGGACTAGCGGGGGGTACAATGAGCAGTTCTTC.

This chain connects TRBV10-3 to TRBJ1-1; D might be TRBD1 (6 bases). The CDR3 is 15 amino acids. In germline, CDR1 is ENHRY, CDR2 SYGVKD. The ends were cut back, 7 bases at V and 4 bases at J, with 19 bases in the middle. CDR3 region: CAIKEQGSHGTEAFF. The CDR3 coding sequence is TGTGCCATCAAGGAACAGGGTTCCCATGGCACTGAAGCTTTCTTT.

With respect to this clonotype: A read error may be the cause here, since a much bigger clone is one base away. This chain joins TRBV12-3 or TRBV12-4 and TRBJ2-7; TRBD1 agrees at 7 bases. Trimming cost V 10 bases and J 3 bases; bases outside gene matches: 9. The CDR3 runs 13 residues. The CDR3 reads CANRPGTDYEQYF. The CDR3 DNA follows: TGTGCCAACAGACCAGGGACAGACTACGAGCAGTACTTC.

This clonotype was seen a few times. This chain uses TRBV5-1 with TRBJ1-6, with D hard to call. Germline V gene data show CDR1 as SGHRS and CDR2 as YFSETQ. This CDR3 has 15 residues. Trimming cost V 7 bases and J 3 bases, with 14 bases left between them. CDR3 amino acids: CASRGDAIYNSPLHF. In DNA form, the CDR3 reads TGCGCCAGCCGTGGCGACGCCATCTATAATTCACCCCTCCACTTT.

In this sample, this clonotype turned up a few times. This chain connects TRBV18 to TRBJ2-3; D not certain. Trimming cost V 0 bases and J 9 bases, with 19 bases left between them. Germline values: CDR1 KGHSH, CDR2 LQKENI. CDR3 size: 16 residues. The CDR3 sequence is CASSPPSRSTQITQYF. For the CDR3, the DNA is TGTGCCAGCTCACCACCTTCAAGGAGCACACAGATAACGCAGTATTTT.

The rearrangement links TRBV5-6 to TRBJ2-4; TRBD1 matches 7 bases. Germline V CDR1 and CDR2: SGHDT, YYEEEE. CDR3 length: 19 residues. Trimming cost V 0 bases and J 3 bases; bases outside gene matches: 15. This CDR3 is CASSLAVQLRGKDKNIQYF. As DNA, the CDR3 is TGTGCCAGCAGCTTGGCCGTGCAACTCAGGGGGAAGGACAAAAACATTCAGTACTTC.

This clonotype was counted a few times. This chain joins TRBV5-6 and TRBJ2-7; either TRBD1 or TRBD2 may supply D (5 bases each). This CDR3 has 13 residues. V dropped 0 bases and J dropped 9 bases, with 13 bases sitting between them. The germline V gene encodes CDR1 SGHDT and CDR2 YYEEEE. The CDR3 loop is CASSLGPGGGQYF. CDR3 DNA sequence: TGTGCCAGCAGCTTGGGGCCGGGTGGGGGGCAGTACTTC.

This clonotype was recorded a few times. The chain uses TRBV20-1 and TRBJ1-2, with 9 bases identical to TRBD1. V was pared by 3 bases and J by 8 bases, with 4 bases of the junction left unmatched. The germline V gene encodes CDR1 DFQATT and CDR2 SNEGSKA (reference sequence). The CDR3 runs 12 residues. The CDR3 bases are TGCAGTGCTAGCAACAGGGGGCTCGGCTACACCTTC. Amino acids: CSASNRGLGYTF.

This clonotype was seen only a few times. The chain has TRBV6-2 or TRBV6-3 and TRBJ2-7, with D possibly being TRBD2 (6 bases). Trimming cost V 10 bases and J 1 base, with 20 bases left between them. This CDR3 region has 15 residues. Looked up from germline, CDR1 is MNHEY and CDR2 is SVGEGT. The CDR3 reads CATGLWGSGSYEQYF. CDR3 DNA sequence: TGTGCCACCGGGTTATGGGGGAGCGGGTCCTACGAGCAGTACTTC.

This clonotype is deemed medium-sized. This chain uses TRBV5-6 with TRBJ1-2; D might be TRBD1 (5 bases). The V end was cut by 6 bases, the J end by 2 bases, with 17 bases between. This CDR3 is 15 amino acids long. Germline CDR1 SGHDT, CDR2 YYEEEE. In DNA, the CDR3 is TGTGCCAGCAAGAGTTTCCCAGAGGGGAACTATGGCTACACCTTC. It translates to CASKSFPEGNYGYTF.

The chain carries TRBV4-2 and TRBJ2-1; TRBD2 agrees at 9 bases. CDR1 and CDR2 from the germline V gene are LGHNA and YNFKEQ. V shed 1 base and J 7 bases; nucleotides not matched to a gene: 8. The CDR3 spans 16 residues. The CDR3 nucleotides are TGTGCCAGCAGCCAAGCGGGCCTAGCGGGGCGGAATGAGCAGTTCTTC. It encodes CASSQAGLAGRNEQFF.

In its sample, this clonotype ranks as medium-sized. The chain is built from TRBV30 and TRBJ1-1; D possibly corresponds to TRBD1 (5 bases). The CDR3 consists of 13 residues. V was cut by 1 base and J by 1 base, with 7 bases left in between. CDR1 is GTSNPN and CDR2 is SVGIG in the germline V gene (reference sequence). CDR3 bases: TGTGCCTGGAGTGAGGGGCGGAACACTGAAGCTTTCTTT. It is translated as CAWSEGRNTEAFF.

To note about this clonotype: A much bigger clone sits one base away, suggesting this may be a read error. The rearrangement links TRBV18 to TRBJ1-6; 7 bases are a match to TRBD1. The CDR3 has 14 residues. CDR1 and CDR2 from the germline V gene are KGHSH and LQKENI. This chain's CDR3 is CASSRDSTNSPFHF. The DNA of the CDR3 is TGTGCCAGCTCACGGGACAGCACCAATTCACCCTTCCACTTT.

By share of the sample, this clonotype is medium-sized. The chain recombines TRBV7-6 with TRBJ1-2; 9 bases are a match to TRBD1. Germline V lookup: CDR1 SGHVS, CDR2 FNYEAQ. The CDR3 has 16 residues. The V and J ends lost 3 bases and 5 bases, in that order; junction bases with no gene match: 10. The DNA for the CDR3 is TGTGCCAGCAGCTTGTGGGACAGGGAAGGGGTTTATGGCTACACCTTC. Translated, it gives CASSLWDREGVYGYTF.